Each of the 18 T cell receptor beta chains below was sequenced from the same sample in a study of blood T cell repertoires in COVID-19 (TCRdb year 2020). The receptor library was made with the immunoSEQ multiplex PCR assay. Imported from immuneACCESS, the table was reduced by TCRdb to in-frame sequences with V and J called. These copies leave out some clones; in studies compared against another copy, an unresolved V gene accounts for under half, and the cause of the remainder is not known. The sample has roughly 200,000 clones on record, approximately 86% of them singletons. More than 4% of the sample comes from the top ten. Sequencing used PBMCs or T cells enriched from blood (not recorded which). The origin of the receptors is a young woman who had been exposed to COVID-19.

The V call is TRBV7-9, the J call TRBJ1-2; D unresolved. The CDR3 consists of 12 residues. V was cut by 7 bases and J by 2 bases, with 8 bases left in between. Looked up from germline, CDR1 is SEHNR and CDR2 is FQNEAQ (reference sequence). Here the CDR3 reads CASTAWNYGYTF. CDR3 DNA sequence: TGTGCCAGCACCGCGTGGAACTATGGCTACACCTTC.

The chain has TRBV4-2 and TRBJ2-3; 12 bases agree with TRBD2. Germline CDR1 and CDR2: LGHNA and YNFKEQ. The CDR3 covers 18 residues. Trimming took 0 bases from V and 3 from J; bases not matched to a gene: 7. CDR3 amino acids: CASSQDSPTSGGTDTQYF. CDR3 DNA: TGTGCCAGCAGCCAAGATAGCCCGACTAGCGGGGGTACAGATACGCAGTATTTT.

The chain links TRBV3-1 (or the pseudogene TRBV3-2) to TRBJ1-1; D is possibly TRBD1 (5 bases). Germline CDR1 LGHDT, CDR2 YNNKEL (reference sequence). V shed 3 bases and J shed 4 bases, with 12 bases lying between them. The CDR3 is 14 residues long. The CDR3 coding sequence is TGTGCCAGCAGCCACCCCGGGGGGGGCACTGAAGCTTTCTTT. Encoded protein: CASSHPGGGTEAFF.

Only one count was recorded for this clone. The rearrangement uses TRBV5-1 and TRBJ1-5, with 8 bases lining up with TRBD1. The V gene end was trimmed by 4 bases and the J gene end by 2 bases; junction bases not matched to a gene: 2. Germline V gives CDR1 SGHRS, CDR2 YFSETQ. The CDR3 consists of 14 residues. CDR3 sequence (DNA): TGCGCCAGCAGCGGACAGGGAGGCAATCAGCCCCAGCATTTT. Translating it yields CASSGQGGNQPQHF.

The J gene is TRBJ1-5, the V gene TRBV7-2; 8 nucleotides align to TRBD1. Germline assignment: CDR1 SGHTA and CDR2 FQGNSA. V was clipped by 4 bases and J by 2 bases; unmatched bases: 4. The CDR3 covers 15 residues. The CDR3 DNA sequence: TGTGCCAGCAGCTCGCCAGGGGGCGGCAATCAGCCCCAGCATTTT. As protein: CASSSPGGGNQPQHF.

This clone came up once. The genes are TRBV5-1 and TRBJ1-5, with 8 nucleotides matching TRBD1. The CDR3 is 19 amino acids. The V gene end was trimmed by 1 base and the J gene end by 3 bases; junction bases not matched to a gene: 15. The germline V gene encodes CDR1 SGHRS and CDR2 YFSETQ. In DNA, the CDR3 is TGCGCCAGCAGCTTGAGGACGATAGCGACAGGGGCCAACAATCAGCCCCAGCATTTT. This codes for CASSLRTIATGANNQPQHF. Full variable domain (rest looked up from reference TRBV5-1 and TRBJ1-5): KAGVTQTPRYLIKTRGQQVTLSCSPISGHRSVSWYQQTPGQGLQFLFEYFSETQRNKGNFPGRFSGRQFSNSRSEMNVSTLELGDSALYLCASSLRTIATGANNQPQHFGDGTRLSIL.

This clone was detected only a few times. V and J are TRBV3-1 (or the pseudogene TRBV3-2) and TRBJ2-7; perhaps TRBD1 as D (6 bases). Germline V lookup: CDR1 LGHDT, CDR2 YNNKEL (reference sequence). Trimming took off 3 bases at V and 4 bases at J, with 19 bases between the two ends. The CDR3 contains 16 residues. The CDR3 DNA reads as TGTGCCAGCAGCCACGATTCAGGGGCGTCTATGTACGAGCAGTACTTC. It specifies CASSHDSGASMYEQYF.

The chain links TRBV18 to TRBJ1-6, with D tentatively TRBD1 (6 bases). V lost 2 bases and J 10 bases, leaving 15 bases between the germline ends. Germline CDR1 reads KGHSH; CDR2 reads LQKENI. The CDR3 contains 15 residues. For the CDR3, the DNA is TGTGCCAGCTCACCAGTGGGACAAGCTGGATCACCCCTCCACTTT. Protein sequence: CASSPVGQAGSPLHF.

The V and J genes are TRBV10-1 and TRBJ1-2, with D unresolved. The CDR3 spans 13 residues. Looked up from germline, CDR1 is WNHNN and CDR2 is SYGVQD (reference sequence). Trimming cost V 5 bases and J 2 bases, with 9 bases left between them. The CDR3 region is CASSIQKNYGYTF. The CDR3, as DNA: TGCGCCAGCAGTATTCAGAAGAACTATGGCTACACCTTC.

The V gene is TRBV5-5, the J gene TRBJ2-1; D unresolved. The ends were cut back, 2 bases at V and 4 bases at J, with 25 bases in the middle. Germline V gives CDR1 SGHKS, CDR2 YYEKEE (reference sequence). This CDR3 contains 19 residues. The CDR3 loop is CASSFWSAQRPVLYNEQFF. The CDR3 DNA follows: TGTGCCAGCAGCTTTTGGTCTGCCCAGCGACCGGTACTGTACAATGAGCAGTTCTTC. Full variable domain (remainder filled in from reference TRBV5-5 and TRBJ2-1): DAGVTQSPTHLIKTRGQQVTLRCSPISGHKSVSWYQQVLGQGPQFIFQYYEKEERGRGNFPDRFSARQFPNYSSELNVNALLLGDSALYLCASSFWSAQRPVLYNEQFFGPGTRLTVL.

The rearrangement joins TRBV3-1 (or the pseudogene TRBV3-2) to TRBJ2-1; 11 bases fit TRBD2. Germline-derived CDR1 and CDR2 are LGHDT and YNNKEL (reference sequence). With V trimmed by 4 bases and J by 4 bases, 3 bases remained unmatched. CDR3 length: 15 amino acids. The CDR3 DNA reads as TGTGCCAGCAGCCCCTCTAGCGGGGGGTACAATGAGCAGTTCTTC. Translation: CASSPSSGGYNEQFF.

V gene TRBV19 combines with J gene TRBJ2-1, with 11 bases that match TRBD2. The length of the CDR3 is 14 residues. Germline loops: CDR1 LNHDA, CDR2 SQIVND (reference sequence). The trim removed 3 bases at V and 9 bases at J, leaving 4 bases unmatched. The CDR3 coding sequence is TGTGCCAGTAGTATTTCTAGCGGGGGGCCTGAGCAGTTCTTC. Its protein is CASSISSGGPEQFF.

This clone has just one count. The V gene is TRBV9, the J gene TRBJ2-3; TRBD1 matches 8 bases. V lost 4 bases and J lost 2; bases outside the gene matches: 9. Germline CDR1 and CDR2: SGDLS and YYNGEE. The CDR3 contains 16 residues. Written as DNA, the CDR3 is TGTGCCAGCAGCCCCCGACAGGGGCCCTACACAGATACGCAGTATTTT. It encodes CASSPRQGPYTDTQYF.

The chain couples TRBV5-4 to TRBJ2-7; 8 bases are a match to TRBD1. The germline V gene has CDR1 SGHNT and CDR2 YYREEE (reference sequence). The V segment lost 4 bases and the J segment 7 bases; nucleotides outside the gene matches: 13. This CDR3 contains 15 residues. The chain's CDR3 is CASSRGQAIGGEQYF. CDR3 DNA sequence: TGTGCCAGCAGCAGGGGACAGGCGATTGGTGGGGAGCAGTACTTC. Full variable domain (outside the CDR3, taken from reference TRBV5-4 and TRBJ2-7): ETGVTQSPTHLIKTRGQQVTLRCSSQSGHNTVSWYQQALGQGPQFIFQYYREEENGRGNFPPRFSGLQFPNYSSELNVNALELDDSALYLCASSRGQAIGGEQYFGPGTRLTVT.

The rearrangement uses TRBV7-9 and TRBJ1-5; no reliable D call. V lost 8 bases to trimming and J lost 0 bases, with 11 bases between them. The CDR3 is 14 residues long. Germline lookup yields CDR1 SEHNR and CDR2 FQNEAQ (reference sequence). The CDR3 DNA follows: TGTGCCAGCCCGTTAGAGTATAGCAATCAGCCCCAGCATTTT. Protein product: CASPLEYSNQPQHF.

DNA for the CDR3: TGTGCCAGCAGCTTGGATAGGACAGGGATCGATGAGCAGTTCTTC. The encoded protein is CASSLDRTGIDEQFF. This chain links TRBV5-6 with TRBJ2-1; 8 bases fit TRBD1. The CDR3 contains 15 residues. Germline V lookup: CDR1 SGHDT, CDR2 YYEEEE. V dropped 0 bases and J dropped 8; count of bases not matched to a gene: 7. Full variable domain (missing parts from reference TRBV5-6 and TRBJ2-1): DAGVTQSPTHLIKTRGQQVTLRCSPKSGHDTVSWYQQALGQGPQFIFQYYEEEERQRGNFPDRFSGHQFPNYSSELNVNALLLGDSALYLCASSLDRTGIDEQFFGPGTRLTVL.

The V gene is TRBV7-9, the J gene TRBJ1-1; D perhaps matches TRBD1 (6 bases). Looked up from germline, CDR1 is SEHNR and CDR2 is FQNEAQ (reference sequence). Trimming removed 5 bases from V and 1 base from J, with 8 bases in between. This CDR3 spans 13 amino acids. DNA for the CDR3: TGTGCCAGCAGCCACAGGGCGAACACTGAAGCTTTCTTT. It translates to CASSHRANTEAFF.

The chain uses TRBV12-3 or TRBV12-4 and TRBJ2-3; 7 bases match TRBD1. The CDR3 is made up of 12 amino acids. The trim removed 8 bases at V and 4 bases at J, leaving 3 bases unmatched. The CDR3: CASGQGADTQYF. The CDR3 nucleotides read TGTGCCAGCGGCCAGGGGGCAGATACGCAGTATTTT.